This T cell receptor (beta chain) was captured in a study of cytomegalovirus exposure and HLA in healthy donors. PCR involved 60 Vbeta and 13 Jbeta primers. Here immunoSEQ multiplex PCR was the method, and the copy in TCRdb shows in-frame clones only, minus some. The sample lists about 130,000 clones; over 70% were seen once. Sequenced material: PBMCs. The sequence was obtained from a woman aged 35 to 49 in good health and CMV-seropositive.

CDR3 in amino acids: CASSASGLSYEQYF. The CDR3 DNA follows: TGTGCCAGCAGCGCCTCGGGACTAAGTTACGAGCAGTACTTC. This chain connects TRBV9 to TRBJ2-5; 7 positions match TRBD2. The J call is in doubt because the DNA end fits TRBJ2-7 better. This CDR3 spans 14 amino acids. Germline V gene data show CDR1 as SGDLS and CDR2 as YYNGEE.